A single sample is the source of the 13 T cell receptor beta chains below, sequenced in a study of cytomegalovirus exposure and HLA in healthy donors. Repertoires were generated with immunoSEQ multiplex PCR, while TCRdb's copy carries only in-frame clones and drops some. The sample has tens of thousands of clones, 70% to 90% seen once. The source material was PBMCs. The receptors originated from a woman between 18 and 29 years old in good health and CMV-seronegative.

V usage is TRBV2 and J usage is TRBJ1-1; 12 bases line up with TRBD1. CDR3 length: 14 amino acids. The V and J ends lost 6 bases and 5 bases, in that order; junction bases with no gene match: 4. Germline V gives CDR1 SNHLY, CDR2 FYNNEI. The CDR3 sequence is CASRGQGAYTEAFF. For the CDR3, the DNA is TGTGCCAGCAGGGGACAGGGGGCTTATACTGAAGCTTTCTTT.

A single count supports this clone. This rearrangement joins TRBV11-1 to TRBJ2-3, with unresolved D. Germline CDR1 and CDR2: SGHAT and FQDESV (reference sequence). V was pared by 2 bases and J by 2 bases, with 11 bases between. This CDR3 is 15 amino acids long. CDR3 bases: TGTGCCAGCAGCTTAAGGTGGCGGCACACAGATACGCAGTATTTT. Protein product: CASSLRWRHTDTQYF.

The rearrangement joins TRBV7-9 to TRBJ1-6; unclear D gene. The V and J ends lost 1 base and 7 bases respectively, with 5 bases between them. The V gene's germline CDR1 is SEHNR and CDR2 FQNEAQ (reference sequence). The CDR3 totals 13 residues. The CDR3 DNA reads TGTGCCAGCAGCTTAGACGGGAATTCACCCCTCCACTTT. Translating gives CASSLDGNSPLHF.

The CDR3 region is CAWRTGQIFSGNTIYF. DNA for the CDR3: TGTGCCTGGAGGACGGGACAGATTTTCTCTGGAAACACCATATATTTT. This chain uses TRBV30 with TRBJ1-3; 7 bases agree with TRBD1. CDR3 length equals 16 residues. Trimming cost V 3 bases and J 0 bases; bases outside gene matches: 8. Germline assignment: CDR1 GTSNPN and CDR2 SVGIG (reference sequence).

The chain carries TRBV27 and TRBJ2-7; 7 bases fit TRBD2. This CDR3 region has 15 residues. Germline V gene lookup returns CDR1 MNHEY and CDR2 SMNVEV (reference sequence). V gave up 4 bases and J gave up 0 bases; unmatched junction bases: 6. This CDR3 reads CASSSWEGSSYEQYF. CDR3 bases: TGTGCCAGCAGTTCCTGGGAGGGAAGCTCCTACGAGCAGTACTTC.

This sequence joins TRBV11-2 and TRBJ2-2, with 9 positions matching TRBD1. Germline assignment: CDR1 SGHAT and CDR2 FQNNGV. The CDR3 consists of 16 residues. V was pared by 8 bases and J by 7 bases, with 14 bases of the junction left unmatched. CDR3 residues: CASGAWDRDLHGELFF. The CDR3 DNA reads TGTGCCAGCGGGGCGTGGGACAGGGACCTTCACGGGGAGCTGTTTTTT.

The chain employs TRBV5-6 and TRBJ1-4; D is perhaps TRBD1 (5 bases). V was cut by 2 bases and J by 5 bases, with 13 bases left in between. Looked up from germline, CDR1 is SGHDT and CDR2 is YYEEEE. The CDR3 consists of 15 residues. The CDR3 loop is CASSFWTYRNEKLFF. CDR3 bases: TGTGCCAGCAGCTTTTGGACATATCGAAATGAAAAACTGTTTTTT.

This chain links TRBV4-2 with TRBJ2-2, with 9 bases aligning to TRBD2. The V and J ends lost 0 bases and 2 bases, in that order; junction bases with no gene match: 7. CDR3 length: 18 amino acids. CDR1 and CDR2 from the germline V gene are LGHNA and YNFKEQ. Written as DNA, the CDR3 is TGTGCCAGCAGCCAAGATGGTAGCGGGGGCTATAACACCGGGGAGCTGTTTTTT. Translating gives CASSQDGSGGYNTGELFF.

V and J are TRBV29-1 and TRBJ2-5; D unclear. Trimming removed 0 bases at V and 5 bases at J, with 7 bases between. Germline lookup yields CDR1 SQVTM and CDR2 ANQGSEA. This CDR3 spans 12 amino acids. In DNA, the CDR3 is TGCAGCGTTGAAGAGGGCCGGGAGACCCAGTACTTC. This codes for CSVEEGRETQYF.

This chain joins TRBV19 and TRBJ2-7, with a possible D match to TRBD2 (6 bases). Trimming removed 10 bases at V and 5 bases at J, with 24 bases between. In germline, CDR1 is LNHDA, CDR2 SQIVND (reference sequence). The CDR3 extends over 15 amino acids. This chain's CDR3 is CATTFQDKLAHEQYF. CDR3 sequence (DNA): TGTGCCACCACCTTCCAGGATAAACTAGCCCACGAGCAGTACTTC.

The chain employs TRBV19 and TRBJ2-5; tentatively, D is TRBD1 (6 bases). The CDR3 is 15 amino acids. Trimming shortened V by 2 bases and J by 2 bases, and 12 bases separated the two germline ends. The germline CDR1 and CDR2 sequences are LNHDA and SQIVND (reference sequence). The CDR3 protein is CASSIHTGNQETQYF. CDR3 sequence (DNA): TGTGCCAGTAGTATACACACAGGGAATCAAGAGACCCAGTACTTC.

The chain uses TRBV28 and TRBJ2-6, with D perhaps matching TRBD1 (6 bases). This CDR3 has 21 amino acids. V dropped 4 bases and J dropped 0 bases, with 25 bases sitting between them. Per germline, CDR1 MDHEN and CDR2 SYDVKM. In DNA, the CDR3 is TGTGCCAGCAGTTCCGCTCATACCGGGACACCAAAGAGCTCTGGGGCCAACGTCCTGACTTTC. Its protein is CASSSAHTGTPKSSGANVLTF.

The chain joins TRBV15 to TRBJ2-7, with D perhaps matching TRBD1 (5 bases). Germline V CDR1 and CDR2: LNHNV, YYDKDF (reference sequence). Trimming shortened V by 0 bases and J by 1 base, and 25 bases separated the two germline ends. The CDR3 runs 20 residues. The CDR3 sequence: CATSRDKYKGPRASSYEQYF. CDR3 coding DNA: TGTGCCACCAGCAGAGATAAATATAAGGGGCCACGCGCTTCTTCCTACGAGCAGTACTTC.